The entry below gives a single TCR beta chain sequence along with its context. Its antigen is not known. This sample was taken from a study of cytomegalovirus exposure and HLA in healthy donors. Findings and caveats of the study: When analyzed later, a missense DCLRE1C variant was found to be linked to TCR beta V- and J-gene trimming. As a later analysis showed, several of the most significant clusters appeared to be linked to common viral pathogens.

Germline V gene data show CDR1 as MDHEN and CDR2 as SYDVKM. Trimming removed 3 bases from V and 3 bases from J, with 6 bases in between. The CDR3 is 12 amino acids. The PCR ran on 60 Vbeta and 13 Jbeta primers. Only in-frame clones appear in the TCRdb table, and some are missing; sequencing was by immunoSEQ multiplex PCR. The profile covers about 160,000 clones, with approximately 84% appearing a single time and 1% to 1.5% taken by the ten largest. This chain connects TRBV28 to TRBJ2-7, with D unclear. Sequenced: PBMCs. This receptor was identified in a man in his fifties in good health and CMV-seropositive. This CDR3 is CASSFYIYEQYF. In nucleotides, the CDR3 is TGTGCCAGCAGTTTCTATATCTACGAGCAGTACTTC.